Sequencing of this T cell receptor beta chain was carried out in a study of shared clonotypes between healthy human individuals. Background on the study: Donors were a couple of women and a few men aged 18 to 49.

With 2 bases removed from V and 2 bases from J, the gap between germline ends came to 8 bases. The length of the CDR3 is 14 residues. Per the germline V gene, CDR1 is KGHSH and CDR2 is LQKENI. The study's findings and limits: It was observed that approximately 5% of naive CD4 clonotypes were shared across several donors. All-four-donor shared clonotypes had higher generation probabilities than non-shared clonotypes did.

In the case of this clone: What it binds is unknown.

The assay was immunoSEQ multiplex PCR, and TCRdb's table has in-frame clones only and misses some. The sample lists fewer than 1.6 million clones, less than 99% occurring once. The clonotype originates from a man aged 25 to 40 in good health. Sequencing used naive CD4+ T cells sorted from blood. Described subset: CD45RA+ positively selected. The V gene is TRBV18, the J gene TRBJ2-3; tentatively, D is TRBD2 (6 bases). The CDR3 coding sequence is TGTGCCAGCTCACCAGGGACTCCCACAGATACGCAGTATTTT. This sequence encodes CASSPGTPTDTQYF.